The T cell receptor beta chain described here comes from a study of CD8 T cells in ankylosing spondylitis. Germline lookup yields CDR1 LGHNA and CDR2 YSLEER. Deletions cut 0 bases from V and 0 bases from J, with 9 bases between. The CDR3 length is 15 residues. This clonotype was counted a few times. Library preparation for TCR beta used quantitative 5'-RACE with molecular barcodes. TCRdb re-called the 5' RACE reads through MiXCR, storing one row per CDR3 protein. The top ten hold 25% to 35% of the sample, which has 150,000 or so distinct CDR3 sequences, more than 9% seen once. The chain uses TRBV4-3 and TRBJ2-7; possible D gene TRBD1, 5 bases. The receptor was derived from a male donor with ankylosing spondylitis or in good health (not recorded which). The sequenced sample consisted of blood, either unsorted or a sorted T cell fraction (not recorded which). The CDR3, as DNA: TGCGCCAGCAGCCAAGAAGGGCAGGGCTCCTACGAGCAGTACTTC. It specifies CASSQEGQGSYEQYF.